These T cell receptor beta chains were read from a single sample in a study of response to subunit inactivated influenza vaccine. MiXCR, applied by TCRdb to the RT-PCR reads, yields one record per CDR3 protein. The sample consists of about 650,000 distinct CDR3 sequences, about a sixth of them appearing once. The source material was PBMCs from blood, sampled about 11 days after vaccination. The receptors here all came from a middle-aged man who received an inactivated influenza vaccine. CDR3s include the opening cysteine and the closing phenylalanine or tryptophan. The D gene is left open where the match is weak. The size entry is marked missing in some rows and otherwise reads once, few, many or a size class.

j_call v_call clone_size d_call cdr3_nt cdr3_aa
TRBJ2-3 TRBV2 NA TRBD2 TGTGCCAGCGTGGCGGGGGTGAACACAGATACGCAGTATTTT CASVAGVNTDTQYF
TRBJ2-7 TRBV29-1 NA TRBD2 TGCAGCGTTGAAGGGGGAGGACTAGGAGTGAGCGAGCAGTACTTC CSVEGGGLGVSEQYF
TRBJ2-1 TRBV28 NA TRBD2 TGTGCCAGCAGCCTCCCCAGACTAGCGGGTTACAATGAGCAGTTCTTC CASSLPRLAGYNEQFF
TRBJ2-3 TRBV5-1 many NA TGCGCCAGCAGCTTGGGGGGAACAGGGCGAGGCACAGATACGCAGTATTTT CASSLGGTGRGTDTQYF
TRBJ2-2 TRBV5-1 few NA TGCGCCAGCAGCTTGGTGGGGCCCACATACACCGGGGAGCTGTTTTTT CASSLVGPTYTGELFF
TRBJ2-3 TRBV24-1 NA NA TGTGCCACCAGTGATCCAACGGGTATGGACTACACAGATACGCAGTATTTT CATSDPTGMDYTDTQYF
TRBJ2-5 TRBV29-1 NA TRBD1 TGCAGCGTGGACCTGGGACAGGGTGTTGGTGGCGGGAGCAGTAGGAAGACCCAGTACTTC CSVDLGQGVGGGSSRKTQYF
TRBJ2-5 TRBV20-1 NA TRBD2 TGCAGTGCCAAAAAACTAGCGGGAGTAGAGACCCAGTACTTC CSAKKLAGVETQYF
TRBJ2-2 TRBV5-5 many NA TGTGCCAGCAGCTTGCCGGGGAACACCGGGGAGCTGTTTTTT CASSLPGNTGELFF
TRBJ2-1 TRBV20-1 few TRBD2 TGCAGTGAGAACCCAGCGGGAGGGCCGTACAATGAGCAGTTCTTC CSENPAGGPYNEQFF
TRBJ2-7 TRBV3-1 few TRBD2 TGTGCCAGCAGCCCCGGGAGGTCAGGCGAGCAGTACTTC CASSPGRSGEQYF
TRBJ2-5 TRBV9 NA NA TGTGCCAGCAGCGAGGGGGACTACCAAGAGACCCAGTACTTC CASSEGDYQETQYF
TRBJ2-7 TRBV12-3/TRBV12-4 many NA TGTGCCAGCAGTTTAGCGATAACAGAAAAATACGAGCAGTACTTC CASSLAITEKYEQYF
TRBJ2-5 TRBV20-1 few NA TGCAGTGCGAGGACAGCAGACCAAGAGACCCAGTACTTC CSARTADQETQYF
TRBJ2-5 TRBV5-1 few TRBD2 TGCGCCAGCAGCTCGACTAGCGGGAGTTGGGAGACCCAGTACTTC CASSSTSGSWETQYF
TRBJ2-7 TRBV28 few NA TGTGCCAGCAGGCAGGGGCAGATCTCCTACGAGCAGTACTTC CASRQGQISYEQYF
TRBJ2-1 TRBV3-1 few TRBD2 TGTGCCAGCAGCCCAGGGTGGGGACTAGCGGGAGAAATGAATGAGCAGTTCTTC CASSPGWGLAGEMNEQFF
TRBJ2-7 TRBV7-9 NA TRBD1 TGTGCCAGCAGCCCACGACAGGGAGCGTTCGAGCAGTACTTC CASSPRQGAFEQYF
TRBJ2-3 TRBV25-1 many TRBD1 TGTGCCAGCAGTGAATTTGGTGGGACAGCCCCAGATACGCAGTATTTT CASSEFGGTAPDTQYF
TRBJ2-5 TRBV11-2 once NA TGTGCCAGCAGCATCGGGGGCTTAGAGACCCAGTACTTC CASSIGGLETQYF
TRBJ2-3 TRBV12-3/TRBV12-4 few TRBD2 TGTGCCAGCAGTTCCCGGACTAGCGGGGTCCGGGATACGCAGTATTTT CASSSRTSGVRDTQYF
TRBJ2-2 TRBV15 many NA TGTGCCACCAGCAGAGTATGGGCGAACACCGGGGAGCTGTTTTTT CATSRVWANTGELFF
TRBJ2-7 TRBV7-9 NA TRBD1 TGTGCCAGCAGTCCCGGGACAGGGGAGGCCTACGAGCAGTACTTC CASSPGTGEAYEQYF
TRBJ2-1 TRBV7-3 NA NA TGTGCCAGCAGCTTAAATTCGGGATTTGGTGAGCAGTTCTTC CASSLNSGFGEQFF
TRBJ2-3 TRBV29-1 NA NA TGCAGCGTTGCGGACAGCGGCACAGATACGCAGTATTTT CSVADSGTDTQYF
TRBJ2-5 TRBV21-1 NA NA TGTGCCAGCAGCAAATATGGGGCCCCGGCGGAGACCCAGTACTTC CASSKYGAPAETQYF
TRBJ2-1 TRBV7-2 NA NA TGTGCCAGCAGCCATCCTCACAATGAGCAGTTCTTC CASSHPHNEQFF
TRBJ2-7 TRBV21-1 few NA TGTGCCAGCAGCAAAGGGGACAGGGCCACCTACGAGCAGTACTTC CASSKGDRATYEQYF
TRBJ2-7 TRBV11-1 NA NA TGTGCCAGCAGCTTAGCGGAGTTGAGGGAGGCCGTTTTTGGTTATCGGCAGTACTTC CASSLAELREAVFGYRQYF
TRBJ2-1 TRBV11-2 NA NA TGTGCCAGCAGCTTAGATTCCGCGACTAGATTTAATGAGCAGTTCTTC CASSLDSATRFNEQFF
TRBJ2-1 TRBV11-1 NA NA TGTGCCAGCAGCTTAGTTCCGACTGGCTCCTACAATGAGCAGTTCTTC CASSLVPTGSYNEQFF
TRBJ2-3 TRBV7-9 few NA TGTGCCAGCAGCCCCGCCGTTTTACGTGGGACAGATACGCAGTATTTT CASSPAVLRGTDTQYF
TRBJ2-2 TRBV25-1 NA TRBD2 TGTGCCAGCAGTGAATCCCGACTAGCCACCGGGGAGCTGTTTTTT CASSESRLATGELFF
TRBJ2-1 TRBV5-1 NA NA TGCGCCAGCAGCTCGACTGGTAAGGCCAAACATGAGCAGTTCTTC CASSSTGKAKHEQFF
TRBJ1-5 TRBV20-1 NA NA TGCAGTGCTCCTACAGGGTTAAGGACGTTGCATCAGCCCCAGCATTTT CSAPTGLRTLHQPQHF
TRBJ1-2 TRBV12-3/TRBV12-4 many NA TGTGCCAGCAGTTTACAGAACTATGGCTACACCTTC CASSLQNYGYTF
TRBJ2-2 TRBV2 NA NA TGTGCCAGCAGGCCGGGGCCTAACACCGGGGAGCTGTTTTTT CASRPGPNTGELFF
TRBJ2-7 TRBV5-1 few TRBD1 TGCGCCAGCAACCCGGACAGGCTAGGAGCCCAGCAGTACTTC CASNPDRLGAQQYF
TRBJ2-7 TRBV6-5 few TRBD1 TGTGCCAGCAGTTACGCACAGGGGTCCGCCTACGAGCAGTACTTC CASSYAQGSAYEQYF
TRBJ2-1 TRBV6-4 NA NA TGTGCCAGCAGTGACGTTTACAATGAGCAGTTCTTC CASSDVYNEQFF
TRBJ2-1 TRBV7-8 few TRBD2 TGTGCCAGCAGCTACCCACTAGCGGGAGGTCGTGACAATGAGCAGTTCTTC CASSYPLAGGRDNEQFF
TRBJ2-1 TRBV20-1 many TRBD2 TGCAGTGCCGCCTTAGCGGGGGGGCGGAATGAGCAGTTCTTC CSAALAGGRNEQFF
TRBJ2-7 TRBV2 NA NA TGTGCCAGCAGTGAAGTCTCAGGGGGGGAGTACTTC CASSEVSGGEYF
TRBJ1-6 TRBV6-1 NA NA TGTGCCAGCAGTGAAAGGATAGGGGGGAGAGGTGGTTCACCCCTCCACTTT CASSERIGGRGGSPLHF
TRBJ2-7 TRBV7-8 few NA TGTGCCAGCAGCCCGTTTGGGGCCTACGAGCAGTACTTC CASSPFGAYEQYF
TRBJ2-7 TRBV2 few NA TGTGCCAGCAAGGCAGTCCTTTCCTACGAGCAGTACTTC CASKAVLSYEQYF
TRBJ2-1 TRBV5-1 NA TRBD2 TGCGCCAGCAGCTTGGACCGGGGGGGGCTAACCTACAATGAGCAGTTCTTC CASSLDRGGLTYNEQFF